This T cell receptor beta chain was identified during a study of shared clonotypes between healthy human individuals. DNA at about 210 ng, 25,000 to 35,000 T cell genomes, went into sorted-subset replicate PCRs. Method: immunoSEQ multiplex PCR; TCRdb's copy keeps in-frame clones and lacks some. The profile shows approximately 110,000 clones, approximately 70% of them singletons. CD45RO+ cells went into CD8 memory alongside CCR7-negative CD45RA+ TemRA cells. The sample taken for sequencing was memory CD8+ T cells sorted from blood. Subset: CD45RO+ cells pooled with CCR7-negative TemRA cells. This sequence originates from a woman between 25 and 40 years old in good health.

Here the CDR3 reads CAISDPLVMRSTDTQYF. CDR3 in DNA: TGTGCCATCAGTGACCCACTAGTTATGAGGAGCACAGATACGCAGTATTTT. The gene calls are TRBV10-3 and TRBJ2-3; tentatively, D is TRBD2 (5 bases). Germline lookup yields CDR1 ENHRY and CDR2 SYGVKD. The V end was cut by 3 bases, the J end by 0 bases, with 16 bases between. CDR3 length: 17 amino acids.